In its sample, the clone carrying this T cell receptor (beta chain) was seen many times. Antigen specificity is unknown. This entry comes from a study of T cells after posttransplantation cyclophosphamide. Overall study findings and caveats: After PTCy, TRB diversity resembled that of CNI/methotrexate controls.

Sequencing was performed with immunoSEQ multiplex PCR; in TCRdb, only in-frame clones are kept and a portion is missing. Observed in the sample are about 22,000 clones, none of them singletons. This CDR3 has 15 amino acids. Germline trimming cut 5 bases from V and 6 bases from J; bases unmatched to any gene: 9. The V gene's germline CDR1 is SGHTA and CDR2 FQGTGA. Sequencing was done on a sample of PBMCs. J is TRBJ2-3 and V is TRBV7-3; 9 nucleotides agree with TRBD2. This clonotype was obtained from a woman between 45 and 65 years old in good health, CMV-negative, and a related stem cell transplant donor. This chain's CDR3 is CASSTAGGARDTQYF. The CDR3 DNA follows: TGTGCCAGCAGCACGGCGGGGGGGGCCCGGGATACGCAGTATTTT.